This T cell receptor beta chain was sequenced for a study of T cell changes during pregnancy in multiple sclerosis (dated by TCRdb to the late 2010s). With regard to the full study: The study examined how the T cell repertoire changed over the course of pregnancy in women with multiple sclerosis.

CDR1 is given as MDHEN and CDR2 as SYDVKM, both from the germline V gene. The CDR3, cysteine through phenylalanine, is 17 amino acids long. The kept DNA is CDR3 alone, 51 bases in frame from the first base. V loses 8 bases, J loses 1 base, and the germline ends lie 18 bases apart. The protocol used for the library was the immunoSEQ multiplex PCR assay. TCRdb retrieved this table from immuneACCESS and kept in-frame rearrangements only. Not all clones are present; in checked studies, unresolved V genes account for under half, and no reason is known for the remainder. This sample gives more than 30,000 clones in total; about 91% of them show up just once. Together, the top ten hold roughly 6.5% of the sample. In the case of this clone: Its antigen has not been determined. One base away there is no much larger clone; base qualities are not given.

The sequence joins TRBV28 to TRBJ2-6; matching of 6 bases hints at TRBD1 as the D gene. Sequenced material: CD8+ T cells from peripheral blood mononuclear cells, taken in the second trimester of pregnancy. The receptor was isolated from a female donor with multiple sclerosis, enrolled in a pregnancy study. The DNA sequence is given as TGTGCCAGCCTTAAAAGGGGACAAAGGTCTGGGGCCAACGTCCTGACTTTC. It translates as CASLKRGQRSGANVLTF.